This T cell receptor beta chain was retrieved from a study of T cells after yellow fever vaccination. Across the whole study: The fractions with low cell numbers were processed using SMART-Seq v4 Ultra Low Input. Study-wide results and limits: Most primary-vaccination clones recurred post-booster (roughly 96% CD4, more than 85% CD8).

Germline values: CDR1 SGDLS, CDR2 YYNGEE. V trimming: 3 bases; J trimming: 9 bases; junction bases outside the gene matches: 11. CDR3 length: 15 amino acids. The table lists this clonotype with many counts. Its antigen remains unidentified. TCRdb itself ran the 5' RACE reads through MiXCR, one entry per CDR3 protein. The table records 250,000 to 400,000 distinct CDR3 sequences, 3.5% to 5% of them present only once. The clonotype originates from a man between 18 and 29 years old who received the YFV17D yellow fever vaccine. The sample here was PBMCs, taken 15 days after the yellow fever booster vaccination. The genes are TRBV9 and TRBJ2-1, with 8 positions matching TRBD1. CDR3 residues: CASSGLATGGGEQFF. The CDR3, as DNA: TGTGCCAGCAGCGGTCTTGCTACAGGGGGTGGTGAGCAGTTCTTC.